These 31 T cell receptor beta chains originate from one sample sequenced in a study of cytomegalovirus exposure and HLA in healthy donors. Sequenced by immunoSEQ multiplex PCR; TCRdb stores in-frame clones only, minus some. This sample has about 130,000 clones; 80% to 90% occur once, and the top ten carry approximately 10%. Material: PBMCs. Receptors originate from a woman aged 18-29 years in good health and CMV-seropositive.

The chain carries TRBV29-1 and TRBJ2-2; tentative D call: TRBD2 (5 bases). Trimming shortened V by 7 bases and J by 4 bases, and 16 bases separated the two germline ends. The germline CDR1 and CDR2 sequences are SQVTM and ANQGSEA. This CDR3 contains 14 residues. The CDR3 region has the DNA TGCAGCGGAATGGGAGAAGGCAGCACCGGGGAGCTGTTTTTT. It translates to CSGMGEGSTGELFF.

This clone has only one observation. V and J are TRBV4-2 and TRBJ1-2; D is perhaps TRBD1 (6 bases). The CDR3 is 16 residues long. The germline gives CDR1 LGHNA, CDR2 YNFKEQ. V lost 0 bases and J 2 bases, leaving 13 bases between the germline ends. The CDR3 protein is CASSQDRGHLNYGYTF. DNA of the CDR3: TGTGCCAGCAGCCAAGATAGGGGACACCTCAACTATGGCTACACCTTC.

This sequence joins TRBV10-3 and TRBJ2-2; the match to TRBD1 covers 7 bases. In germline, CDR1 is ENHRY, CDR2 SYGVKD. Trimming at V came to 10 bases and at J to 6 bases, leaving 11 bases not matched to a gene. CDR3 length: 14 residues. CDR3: CANKPDRAAGELFF. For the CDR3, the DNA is TGTGCCAACAAACCCGACAGGGCAGCCGGGGAGCTGTTTTTT.

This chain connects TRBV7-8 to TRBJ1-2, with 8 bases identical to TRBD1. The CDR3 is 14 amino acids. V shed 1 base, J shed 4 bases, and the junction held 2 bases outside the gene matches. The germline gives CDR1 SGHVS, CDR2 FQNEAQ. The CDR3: CASSLEGQVYGYTF. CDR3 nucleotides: TGTGCCAGCAGCTTAGAGGGACAGGTCTATGGCTACACCTTC. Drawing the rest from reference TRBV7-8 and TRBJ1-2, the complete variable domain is GAGVSQSPRYKVAKRGQDVALRCDPISGHVSLFWYQQALGQGPEFLTYFQNEAQLDKSGLPSDRFFAERPEGSVSTLKIQRTQQEDSAVYLCASSLEGQVYGYTFGSGTRLTVV.

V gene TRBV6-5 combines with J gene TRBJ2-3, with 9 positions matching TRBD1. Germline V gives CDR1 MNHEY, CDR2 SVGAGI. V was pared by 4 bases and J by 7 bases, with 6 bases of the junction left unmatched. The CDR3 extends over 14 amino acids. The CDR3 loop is CASSSDRGANTQYF. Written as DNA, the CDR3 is TGTGCCAGCAGTTCGGACAGGGGAGCGAATACGCAGTATTTT.

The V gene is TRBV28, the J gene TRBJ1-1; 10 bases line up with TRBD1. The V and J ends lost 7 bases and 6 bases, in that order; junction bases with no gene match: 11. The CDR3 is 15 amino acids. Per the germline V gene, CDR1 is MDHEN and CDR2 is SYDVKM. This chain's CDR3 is CASTLALDRGAEAFF. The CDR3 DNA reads TGTGCCAGCACCCTAGCCCTGGACAGGGGGGCTGAAGCTTTCTTT.

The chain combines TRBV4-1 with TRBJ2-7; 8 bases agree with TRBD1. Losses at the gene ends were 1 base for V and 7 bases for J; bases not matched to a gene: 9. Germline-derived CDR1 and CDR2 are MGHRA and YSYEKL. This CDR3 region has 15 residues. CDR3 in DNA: TGCGCCAGCAGCCAAGGGACAGGGAGGTTGGGAGAGCAGTACTTC. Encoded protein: CASSQGTGRLGEQYF.

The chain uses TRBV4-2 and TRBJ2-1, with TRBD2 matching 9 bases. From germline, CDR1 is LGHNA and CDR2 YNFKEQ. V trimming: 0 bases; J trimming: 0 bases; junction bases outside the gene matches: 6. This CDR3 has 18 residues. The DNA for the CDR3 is TGTGCCAGCAGCCAAGAGGTGGGGACTAGCCTCTCCTACAATGAGCAGTTCTTC. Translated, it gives CASSQEVGTSLSYNEQFF.

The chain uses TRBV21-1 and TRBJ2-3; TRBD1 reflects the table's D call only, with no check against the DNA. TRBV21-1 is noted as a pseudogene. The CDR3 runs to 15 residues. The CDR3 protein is CASRDRGRLTDTQYF. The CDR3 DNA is TGTGCCAGCAGGGACAGGGGCCGGCTCACAGATACGCAGTATTTT.

The CDR3 spells CASSLVGGVNTEAFF. DNA for the CDR3: TGTGCCAGCAGCTTAGTAGGGGGGGTGAACACTGAAGCTTTCTTT. The chain recombines TRBV7-8 with TRBJ1-1, with TRBD1 as a possible D gene (6 bases). Looked up from germline, CDR1 is SGHVS and CDR2 is FQNEAQ. CDR3 length equals 15 residues. V lost 1 base and J lost 0, with 9 bases in between.

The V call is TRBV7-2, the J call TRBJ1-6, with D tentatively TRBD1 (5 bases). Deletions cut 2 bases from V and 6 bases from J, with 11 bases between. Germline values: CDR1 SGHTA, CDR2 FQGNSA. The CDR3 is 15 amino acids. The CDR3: CASSLTSGPNSPLHF. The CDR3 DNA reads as TGTGCCAGCAGCTTAACGTCAGGGCCTAATTCACCCCTCCACTTT.

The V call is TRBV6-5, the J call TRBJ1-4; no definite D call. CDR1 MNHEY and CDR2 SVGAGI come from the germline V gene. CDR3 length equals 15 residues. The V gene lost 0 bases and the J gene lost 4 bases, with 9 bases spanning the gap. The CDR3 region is CASSYSNGVNEKLFF. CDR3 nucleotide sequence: TGTGCCAGCAGTTACTCGAATGGAGTTAATGAAAAACTGTTTTTT.

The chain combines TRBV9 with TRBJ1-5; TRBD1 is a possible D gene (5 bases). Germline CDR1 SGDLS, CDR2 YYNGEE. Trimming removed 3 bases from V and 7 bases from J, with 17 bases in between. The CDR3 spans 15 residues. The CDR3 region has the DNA TGTGCCAGCAGCGCCGACAGTAGGGATTGGCAGCCCCAGCATTTT. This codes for CASSADSRDWQPQHF.

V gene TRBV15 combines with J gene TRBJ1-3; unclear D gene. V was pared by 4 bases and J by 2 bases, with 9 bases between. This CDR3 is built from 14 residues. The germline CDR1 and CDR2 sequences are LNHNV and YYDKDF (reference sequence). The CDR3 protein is CATSTRQTGNTIYF. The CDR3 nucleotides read TGTGCCACCAGCACCCGACAAACTGGAAACACCATATATTTT.

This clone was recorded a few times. The CDR3 nucleotides are TGCAGCGTAAATTCCGGGGGGGCATCCTATGGCTACACCTTC. As protein: CSVNSGGASYGYTF. The V call is TRBV29-1, the J call TRBJ1-2; D may be TRBD1 (6 bases). The CDR3 consists of 14 residues. Germline CDR1 is SQVTM and CDR2 is ANQGSEA. Trimming removed 6 bases at V and 4 bases at J, with 18 bases between.

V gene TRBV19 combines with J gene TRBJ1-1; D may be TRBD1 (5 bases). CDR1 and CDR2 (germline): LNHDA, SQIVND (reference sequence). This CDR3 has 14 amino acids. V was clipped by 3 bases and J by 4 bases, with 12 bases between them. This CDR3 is CASSMTPGVTEAFF. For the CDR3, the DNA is TGTGCCAGTAGTATGACCCCGGGGGTCACTGAAGCTTTCTTT.

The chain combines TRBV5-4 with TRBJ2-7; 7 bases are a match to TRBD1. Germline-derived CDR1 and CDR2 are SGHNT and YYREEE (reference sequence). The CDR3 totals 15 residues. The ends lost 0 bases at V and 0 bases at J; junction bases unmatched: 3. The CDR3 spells CASSLGGQSSYEQYF. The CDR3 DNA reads TGTGCCAGCAGCTTGGGGGGACAGAGCTCCTACGAGCAGTACTTC.

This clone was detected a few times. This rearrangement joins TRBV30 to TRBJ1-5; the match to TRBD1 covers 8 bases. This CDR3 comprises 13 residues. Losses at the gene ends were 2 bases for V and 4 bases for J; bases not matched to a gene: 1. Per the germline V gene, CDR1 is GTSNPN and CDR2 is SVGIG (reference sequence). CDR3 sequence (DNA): TGTGCCTGGAGTACAGGGGGAAATCAGCCCCAGCATTTT. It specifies CAWSTGGNQPQHF.

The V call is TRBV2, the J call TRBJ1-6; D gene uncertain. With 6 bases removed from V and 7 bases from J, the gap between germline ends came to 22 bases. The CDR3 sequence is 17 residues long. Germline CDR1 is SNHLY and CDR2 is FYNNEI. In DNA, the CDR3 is TGTGCCAGCAGCTCCGAGGGAAGGCGGAATGGCAATTCACCCCTCCACTTT. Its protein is CASSSEGRRNGNSPLHF. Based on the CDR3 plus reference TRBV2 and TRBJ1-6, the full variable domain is EPEVTQTPSHQVTQMGQEVILRCVPISNHLYFYWYRQILGQKVEFLVSFYNNEISEKSEIFDDQFSVERPDGSNFTLKIRSTKLEDSAMYFCASSSEGRRNGNSPLHFGNGTRLTVT.

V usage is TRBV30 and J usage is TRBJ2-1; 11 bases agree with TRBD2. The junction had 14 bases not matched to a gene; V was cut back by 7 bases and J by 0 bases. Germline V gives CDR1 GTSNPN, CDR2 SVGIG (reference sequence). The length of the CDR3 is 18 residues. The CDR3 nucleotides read TGTGCCTTAAGCTGGGCTAGCGGGGGGTTGAGCTCCTACAATGAGCAGTTCTTC. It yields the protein CALSWASGGLSSYNEQFF.

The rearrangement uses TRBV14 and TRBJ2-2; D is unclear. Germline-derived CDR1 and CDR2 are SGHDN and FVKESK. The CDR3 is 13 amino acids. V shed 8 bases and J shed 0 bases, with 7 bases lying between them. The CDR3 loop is CASAQTNTGELFF. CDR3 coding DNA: TGTGCCAGCGCCCAGACGAACACCGGGGAGCTGTTTTTT.

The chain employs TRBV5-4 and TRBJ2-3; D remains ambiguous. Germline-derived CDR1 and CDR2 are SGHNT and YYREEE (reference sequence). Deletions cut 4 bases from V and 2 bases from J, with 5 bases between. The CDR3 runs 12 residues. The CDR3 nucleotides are TGTGCCAGCAGCCCAGACACAGATACGCAGTATTTT. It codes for CASSPDTDTQYF.

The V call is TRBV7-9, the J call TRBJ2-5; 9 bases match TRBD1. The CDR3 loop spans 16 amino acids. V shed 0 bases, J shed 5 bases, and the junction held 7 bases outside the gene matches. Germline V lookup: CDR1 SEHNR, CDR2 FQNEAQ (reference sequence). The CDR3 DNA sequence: TGTGCCAGCAGCTTAGCCCCCGGGACAGGGCAGGAGACCCAGTACTTC. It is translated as CASSLAPGTGQETQYF. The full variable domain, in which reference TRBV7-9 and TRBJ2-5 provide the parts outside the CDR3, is DTGVSQNPRHKITKRGQNVTFRCDPISEHNRLYWYRQTLGQGPEFLTYFQNEAQLEKSRLLSDRFSAERPKGSFSTLEIQRTEQGDSAMYLCASSLAPGTGQETQYFGPGTRLLVL.

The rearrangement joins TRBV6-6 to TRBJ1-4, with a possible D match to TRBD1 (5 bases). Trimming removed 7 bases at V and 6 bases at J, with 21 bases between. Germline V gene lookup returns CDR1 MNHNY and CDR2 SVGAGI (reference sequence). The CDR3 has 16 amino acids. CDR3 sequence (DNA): TGTGCCAGCACCGCGTCGTTCCGGGCGGGGGATGAAAAACTGTTTTTT. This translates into CASTASFRAGDEKLFF.

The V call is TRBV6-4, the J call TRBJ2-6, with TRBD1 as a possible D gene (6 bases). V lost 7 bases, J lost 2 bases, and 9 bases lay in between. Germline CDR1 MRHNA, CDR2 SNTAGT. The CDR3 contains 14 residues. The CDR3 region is CASTEGAGANVLTF. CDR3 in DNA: TGTGCCAGCACCGAGGGGGCTGGGGCCAACGTCCTGACTTTC.

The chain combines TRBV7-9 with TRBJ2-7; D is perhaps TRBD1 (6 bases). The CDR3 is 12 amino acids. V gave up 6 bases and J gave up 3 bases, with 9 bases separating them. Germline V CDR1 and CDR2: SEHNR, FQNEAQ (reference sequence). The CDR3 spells CASRQQGYEQYF. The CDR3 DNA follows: TGTGCCAGCAGGCAACAGGGCTACGAGCAGTACTTC.

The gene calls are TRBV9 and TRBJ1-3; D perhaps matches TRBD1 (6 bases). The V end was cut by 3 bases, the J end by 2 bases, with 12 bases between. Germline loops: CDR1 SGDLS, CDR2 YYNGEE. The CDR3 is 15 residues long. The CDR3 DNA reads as TGTGCCAGCAGCGAGGCAGGGGTCCCTGGAAACACCATATATTTT. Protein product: CASSEAGVPGNTIYF.

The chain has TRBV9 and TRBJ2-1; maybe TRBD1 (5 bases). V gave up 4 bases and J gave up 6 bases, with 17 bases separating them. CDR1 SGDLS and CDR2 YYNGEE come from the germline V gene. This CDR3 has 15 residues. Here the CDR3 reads CASSPQGLWANEQFF. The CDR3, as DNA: TGTGCCAGCAGCCCCCAGGGATTGTGGGCCAATGAGCAGTTCTTC.

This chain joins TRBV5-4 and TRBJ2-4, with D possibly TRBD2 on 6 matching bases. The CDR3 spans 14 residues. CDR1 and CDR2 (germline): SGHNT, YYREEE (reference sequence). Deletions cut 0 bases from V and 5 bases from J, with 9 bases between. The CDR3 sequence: CASSLGSGENIQYF. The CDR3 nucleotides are TGTGCCAGCAGCTTGGGGTCGGGGGAAAACATTCAGTACTTC.

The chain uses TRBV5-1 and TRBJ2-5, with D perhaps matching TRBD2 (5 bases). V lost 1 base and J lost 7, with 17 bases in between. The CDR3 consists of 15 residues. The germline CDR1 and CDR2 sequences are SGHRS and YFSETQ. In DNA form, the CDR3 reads TGCGCCAGCAGCTTGATGGTCCCCGCCGAGGGGACCCAGTACTTC. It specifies CASSLMVPAEGTQYF.

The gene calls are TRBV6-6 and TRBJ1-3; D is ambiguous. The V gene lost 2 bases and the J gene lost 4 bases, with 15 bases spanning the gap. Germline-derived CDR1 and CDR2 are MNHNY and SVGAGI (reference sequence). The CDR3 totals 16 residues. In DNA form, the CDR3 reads TGTGCCAGCAGTTACGATTATCGGTCAGGCGGAAACACCATATATTTT. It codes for CASSYDYRSGGNTIYF.